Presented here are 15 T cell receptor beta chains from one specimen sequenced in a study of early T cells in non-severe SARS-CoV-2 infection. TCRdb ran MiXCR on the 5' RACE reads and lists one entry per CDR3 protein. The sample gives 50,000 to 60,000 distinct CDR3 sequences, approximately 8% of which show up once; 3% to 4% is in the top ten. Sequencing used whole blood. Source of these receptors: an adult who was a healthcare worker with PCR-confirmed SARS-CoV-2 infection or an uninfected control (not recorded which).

CDR3 protein: CASSLGGQGKTEAFF. Here the CDR3 DNA reads TGCGCCAGCAGCCTAGGAGGCCAGGGGAAGACTGAAGCTTTCTTT. The gene calls are TRBV4-1 and TRBJ1-1; D might be TRBD1 (6 bases). This CDR3 has 15 residues. V dropped 4 bases and J dropped 5 bases, with 17 bases sitting between them. Germline CDR1 reads MGHRA; CDR2 reads YSYEKL.

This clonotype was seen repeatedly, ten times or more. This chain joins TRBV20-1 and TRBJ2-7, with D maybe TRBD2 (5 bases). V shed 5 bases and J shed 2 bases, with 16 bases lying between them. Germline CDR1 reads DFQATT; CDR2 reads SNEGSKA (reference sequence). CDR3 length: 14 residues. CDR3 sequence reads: CSARAGGKTYEQYF. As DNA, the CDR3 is TGCAGTGCTCGGGCTGGAGGCAAAACCTACGAGCAGTACTTC.

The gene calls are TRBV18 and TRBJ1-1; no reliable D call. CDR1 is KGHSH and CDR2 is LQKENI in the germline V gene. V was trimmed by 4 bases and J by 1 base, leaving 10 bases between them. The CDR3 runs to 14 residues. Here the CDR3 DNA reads TGTGCCAGCTCACTCCAAGGGCAGAACACTGAAGCTTTCTTT. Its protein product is CASSLQGQNTEAFF.

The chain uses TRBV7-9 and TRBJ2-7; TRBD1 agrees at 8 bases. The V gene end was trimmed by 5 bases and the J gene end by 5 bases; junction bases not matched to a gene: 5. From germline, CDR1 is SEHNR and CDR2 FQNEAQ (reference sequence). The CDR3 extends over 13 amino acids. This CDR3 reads CASSPDRGHEQYF. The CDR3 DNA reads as TGTGCCAGCAGCCCAGACAGGGGCCACGAGCAGTACTTC. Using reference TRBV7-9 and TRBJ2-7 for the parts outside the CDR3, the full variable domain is DTGVSQNPRHKITKRGQNVTFRCDPISEHNRLYWYRQTLGQGPEFLTYFQNEAQLEKSRLLSDRFSAERPKGSFSTLEIQRTEQGDSAMYLCASSPDRGHEQYFGPGTRLTVT.

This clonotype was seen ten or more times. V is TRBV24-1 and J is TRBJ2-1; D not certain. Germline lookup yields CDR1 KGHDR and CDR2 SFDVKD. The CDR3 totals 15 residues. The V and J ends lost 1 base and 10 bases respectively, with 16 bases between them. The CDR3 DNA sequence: TGTGCCACCAGTGATTTCAAGCTCTCCTTTCAAGAGCAGTTCTTC. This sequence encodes CATSDFKLSFQEQFF.

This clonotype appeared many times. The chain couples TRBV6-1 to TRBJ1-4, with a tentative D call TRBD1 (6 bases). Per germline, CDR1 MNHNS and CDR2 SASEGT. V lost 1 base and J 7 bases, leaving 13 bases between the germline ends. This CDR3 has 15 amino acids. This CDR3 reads CASSEGARGGEKLFF. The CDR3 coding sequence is TGTGCCAGCAGTGAAGGAGCCAGGGGAGGTGAAAAACTGTTTTTT.

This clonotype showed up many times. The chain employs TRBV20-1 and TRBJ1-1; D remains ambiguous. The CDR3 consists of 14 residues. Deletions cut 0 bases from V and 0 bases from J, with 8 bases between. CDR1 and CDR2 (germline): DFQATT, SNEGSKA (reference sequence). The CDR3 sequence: CSARDRVLNTEAFF. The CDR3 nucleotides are TGCAGTGCTAGAGATCGGGTCCTGAACACTGAAGCTTTCTTT.

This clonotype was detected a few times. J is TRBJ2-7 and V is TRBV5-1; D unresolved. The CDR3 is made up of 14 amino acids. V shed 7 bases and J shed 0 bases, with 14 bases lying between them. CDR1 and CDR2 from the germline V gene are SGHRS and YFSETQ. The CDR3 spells CASRATAFSYEQYF. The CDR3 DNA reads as TGCGCCAGCCGCGCCACAGCGTTCTCCTACGAGCAGTACTTC.

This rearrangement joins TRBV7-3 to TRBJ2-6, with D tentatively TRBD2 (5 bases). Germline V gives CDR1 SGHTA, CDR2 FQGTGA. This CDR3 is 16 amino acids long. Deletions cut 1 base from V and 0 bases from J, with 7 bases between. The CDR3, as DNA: TGTGCCAGCAGCTTAATGGGGAGCTCTGGGGCCAACGTCCTGACTTTC. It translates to CASSLMGSSGANVLTF. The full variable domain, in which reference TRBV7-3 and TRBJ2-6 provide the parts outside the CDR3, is GAGVSQTPSNKVTEKGKYVELRCDPISGHTALYWYRQSLGQGPEFLIYFQGTGAADDSGLPNDRFFAVRPEGSVSTLKIQRTERGDSAVYLCASSLMGSSGANVLTFGAGSRLTVL.

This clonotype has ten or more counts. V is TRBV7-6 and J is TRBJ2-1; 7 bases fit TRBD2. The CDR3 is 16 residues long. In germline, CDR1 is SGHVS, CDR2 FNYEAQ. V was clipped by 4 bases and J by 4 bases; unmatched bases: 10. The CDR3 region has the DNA TGTGCCAGCAGCTGGAGAGGCGGGAGAACGTACAATGAGCAGTTCTTC. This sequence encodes CASSWRGGRTYNEQFF.

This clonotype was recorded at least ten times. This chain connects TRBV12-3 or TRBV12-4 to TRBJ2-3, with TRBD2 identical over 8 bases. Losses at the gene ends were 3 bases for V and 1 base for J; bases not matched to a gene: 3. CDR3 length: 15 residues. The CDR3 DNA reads TGTGCCAGCAGTTTCGAGACTAGCGGCACAGATACGCAGTATTTT. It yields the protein CASSFETSGTDTQYF.

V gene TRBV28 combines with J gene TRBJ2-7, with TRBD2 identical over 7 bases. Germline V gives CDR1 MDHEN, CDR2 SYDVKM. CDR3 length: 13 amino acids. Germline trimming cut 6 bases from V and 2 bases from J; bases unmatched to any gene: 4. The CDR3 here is CASRPAGAYEQYF. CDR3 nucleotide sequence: TGTGCCAGCAGGCCCGCGGGGGCCTACGAGCAGTACTTC.

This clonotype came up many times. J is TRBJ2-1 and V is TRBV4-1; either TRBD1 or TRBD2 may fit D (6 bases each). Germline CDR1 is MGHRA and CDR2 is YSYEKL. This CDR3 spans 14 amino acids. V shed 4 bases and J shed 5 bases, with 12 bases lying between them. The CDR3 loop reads CASSRGDINNEQFF. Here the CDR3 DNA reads TGCGCCAGCAGCCGCGGGGACATAAACAATGAGCAGTTCTTC.

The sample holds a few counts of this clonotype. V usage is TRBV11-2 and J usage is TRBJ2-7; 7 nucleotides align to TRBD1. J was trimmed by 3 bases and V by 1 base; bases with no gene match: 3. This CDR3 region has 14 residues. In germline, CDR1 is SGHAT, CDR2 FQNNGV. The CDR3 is CASSLGDSFYEQYF. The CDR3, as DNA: TGTGCCAGCAGCTTAGGGGACAGCTTCTACGAGCAGTACTTC.

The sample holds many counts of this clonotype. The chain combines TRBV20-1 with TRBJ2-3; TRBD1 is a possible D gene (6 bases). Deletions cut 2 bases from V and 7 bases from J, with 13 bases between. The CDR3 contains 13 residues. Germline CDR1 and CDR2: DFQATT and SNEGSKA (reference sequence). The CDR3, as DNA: TGCAGTGCTAGATCAACAGGACAGCATACGCAGTATTTT. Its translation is CSARSTGQHTQYF.